Each of the 23 T cell receptor beta chains below was sequenced from the same sample in a study of T cells after yellow fever vaccination. TCRdb re-analysed the 5' RACE reads in MiXCR, keeping a single row per CDR3 protein. The data hold over 250,000 distinct CDR3 sequences, with 4.1% observed a single time. The starting material was PBMCs, obtained 5 days after the yellow fever booster vaccination. Receptors originate from a man aged 18 to 29 who received the YFV17D yellow fever vaccine.

This chain connects TRBV7-9 to TRBJ1-4; 8 bases are shared with TRBD1. The CDR3 has 12 residues. The junction had 1 base not matched to a gene; V was cut back by 5 bases and J by 8 bases. CDR1 SEHNR and CDR2 FQNEAQ come from the germline V gene (reference sequence). CDR3 region: CASSRQGEKLFF. The CDR3 nucleotides read TGTGCCAGCAGCCGACAGGGGGAAAAACTGTTTTTT.

The chain links TRBV19 to TRBJ2-2; D might be TRBD1 or TRBD2, each matching 5 bases. CDR3 length: 17 amino acids. V lost 7 bases and J lost 6, with 24 bases in between. Per germline, CDR1 LNHDA and CDR2 SQIVND (reference sequence). This chain's CDR3 is CASIPSGTVVLAGELFF. The CDR3 nucleotides are TGTGCCAGTATCCCCTCGGGGACGGTGGTATTGGCCGGGGAGCTGTTTTTT.

The J gene is TRBJ1-5, the V gene TRBV4-1; TRBD1 matches 8 bases. Trimming took 1 base from V and 8 from J; bases not matched to a gene: 10. Germline-derived CDR1 and CDR2 are MGHRA and YSYEKL. This CDR3 comprises 16 residues. CDR3 protein: CASSQGSGTGGKPQHF. CDR3 sequence (DNA): TGCGCCAGCAGCCAAGGGTCCGGGACAGGTGGAAAGCCCCAGCATTTT.

This clonotype was found a few times. The chain combines TRBV2 with TRBJ1-5, with a weak D call TRBD1 (5 bases). V dropped 3 bases and J dropped 7 bases, with 13 bases sitting between them. This CDR3 is 14 amino acids long. From germline, CDR1 is SNHLY and CDR2 FYNNEI. CDR3 bases: TGTGCCAGCAGTGAGGGCAGGGACGGACAGCCCCAGCATTTT. Amino acid sequence: CASSEGRDGQPQHF.

There are a few counts of this clonotype. The chain is built from TRBV4-3 and TRBJ1-4; the D is unclear. V lost 5 bases to trimming and J lost 5 bases, with 9 bases between them. CDR3 length: 13 residues. CDR1 and CDR2 from the germline V gene are LGHNA and YSLEER. In nucleotides, the CDR3 is TGCGCCAGCAGCGCTATAGGGAATGAAAAACTGTTTTTT. Protein sequence: CASSAIGNEKLFF.

This clonotype has a count of ten or more. The J gene is TRBJ2-1, the V gene TRBV12-3 or TRBV12-4; the match to TRBD2 covers 12 bases. The J segment lost 7 bases and the V segment lost 5 bases, leaving 6 bases of the junction unmatched. The CDR3 covers 15 residues. The CDR3 is CASSLLAGGPNEQFF. In nucleotides, the CDR3 is TGTGCCAGCAGTCTTCTAGCGGGGGGGCCTAATGAGCAGTTCTTC.

This clonotype was detected ten times or more. The chain joins TRBV7-8 to TRBJ2-1; either TRBD1 or TRBD2 may supply D (5 bases each). The CDR3 runs to 14 residues. V shed 2 bases and J shed 3 bases, with 8 bases lying between them. In germline, CDR1 is SGHVS, CDR2 FQNEAQ. The CDR3 nucleotides are TGTGCCAGCAGCTTACGAGGGGTCTACAATGAGCAGTTCTTC. Translated, it gives CASSLRGVYNEQFF.

This clonotype occurred a few times. The chain couples TRBV6-5 to TRBJ2-5; no firm D call. Trimming removed 5 bases at V and 5 bases at J, with 12 bases between. This CDR3 contains 13 residues. CDR1 and CDR2 (germline): MNHEY, SVGAGI. The CDR3 DNA follows: TGTGCCAGCAGTGCCGGCAGCCGGGAGACCCAGTACTTC. Protein: CASSAGSRETQYF.

The chain combines TRBV4-3 with TRBJ1-2; 7 bases map to TRBD1. V gave up 0 bases and J gave up 4 bases; unmatched junction bases: 5. Germline V gives CDR1 LGHNA, CDR2 YSLEER. This CDR3 contains 15 residues. The CDR3 protein is CASSQDPGQSYGYTF. The CDR3 DNA follows: TGCGCCAGCAGCCAAGACCCGGGACAGTCCTATGGCTACACCTTC.

This chain connects TRBV6-6 to TRBJ2-7; 7 bases map to TRBD1. Per germline, CDR1 MNHNY and CDR2 SVGAGI (reference sequence). This CDR3 region has 19 residues. Germline trimming cut 2 bases from V and 4 bases from J; bases unmatched to any gene: 20. In nucleotides, the CDR3 is TGTGCCAGCAGTTACGACGCTCCGGGACAGCCGTCATGGGGTTACGAGCAGTACGTC. It specifies CASSYDAPGQPSWGYEQYV.

The V call is TRBV5-1, the J call TRBJ1-1; D might be TRBD1 (5 bases). The CDR3 sequence is 14 residues long. In germline, CDR1 is SGHRS, CDR2 YFSETQ. V gave up 0 bases and J gave up 5 bases, with 11 bases separating them. This CDR3 reads CASSLERGRTEAFF. The DNA of the CDR3 is TGCGCCAGCAGCTTGGAAAGGGGCCGGACTGAAGCTTTCTTT.

This clonotype was seen many times. The rearrangement uses TRBV5-1 and TRBJ1-2, with D tentatively TRBD1 (6 bases). This CDR3 has 14 residues. The germline V gene encodes CDR1 SGHRS and CDR2 YFSETQ. Trimming removed 4 bases from V and 4 bases from J, with 14 bases in between. CDR3 residues: CASSQVGQSYGYTF. The CDR3 region has the DNA TGCGCCAGCAGCCAGGTTGGACAGTCCTATGGCTACACCTTC.

This chain connects TRBV7-3 to TRBJ2-3; 7 bases align to TRBD1. Germline V gene lookup returns CDR1 SGHTA and CDR2 FQGTGA. The CDR3 has 15 amino acids. Trimming took 4 bases from V and 0 from J; bases not matched to a gene: 4. In DNA form, the CDR3 reads TGTGCCAGCAGCTCCCGACAGGGAAGCACAGATACGCAGTATTTT. Its translation: CASSSRQGSTDTQYF.

The chain recombines TRBV29-1 with TRBJ2-7; a weak D match, TRBD2 (5 bases). CDR3 length equals 13 residues. CDR1 is SQVTM and CDR2 is ANQGSEA in the germline V gene. V lost 4 bases to trimming and J lost 4 bases, with 14 bases between them. The CDR3 DNA follows: TGCAGCGTTGGGACCGGGAAGGAATACGAGCAGTACTTC. Translation gives CSVGTGKEYEQYF.

Many counts were recorded for this clonotype. This sequence joins TRBV7-8 and TRBJ1-3; TRBD1 matches 8 bases. V lost 5 bases, J lost 4 bases, and 10 bases stayed unmatched. This CDR3 is 16 amino acids long. Germline CDR1 SGHVS, CDR2 FQNEAQ. CDR3 in amino acids: CASSPRWTGIGNTIYF. CDR3 DNA sequence: TGTGCCAGCAGCCCCCGGTGGACAGGGATCGGAAACACCATATATTTT. The full variable domain, its missing parts supplied by reference TRBV7-8 and TRBJ1-3, is GAGVSQSPRYKVAKRGQDVALRCDPISGHVSLFWYQQALGQGPEFLTYFQNEAQLDKSGLPSDRFFAERPEGSVSTLKIQRTQQEDSAVYLCASSPRWTGIGNTIYFGEGSWLTVV.

This clonotype was recorded at least ten times. The chain recombines TRBV7-9 with TRBJ2-7, with a weak D call TRBD1 (6 bases). The germline V gene has CDR1 SEHNR and CDR2 FQNEAQ (reference sequence). CDR3 length: 16 residues. Trimming stripped 3 bases from V and 0 bases from J, with 15 bases between. The CDR3 region is CASSFSTGHRSYEQYV. The CDR3 bases are TGTGCCAGCAGCTTTTCCACGGGACATCGCTCCTACGAGCAGTACGTC.

The V call is TRBV2, the J call TRBJ1-6, with unresolved D. The CDR3 runs 16 residues. The V end was cut by 1 base, the J end by 7 bases, with 14 bases between. The germline V gene has CDR1 SNHLY and CDR2 FYNNEI. CDR3 sequence: CASSEGPPRSNSPLHF. In DNA form, the CDR3 reads TGTGCCAGCAGTGAAGGGCCTCCAAGATCCAATTCACCCCTCCACTTT. Looking up the rest from reference TRBV2 and TRBJ1-6 gives the full variable domain: EPEVTQTPSHQVTQMGQEVILRCVPISNHLYFYWYRQILGQKVEFLVSFYNNEISEKSEIFDDQFSVERPDGSNFTLKIRSTKLEDSAMYFCASSEGPPRSNSPLHFGNGTRLTVT.

This clonotype was recorded many times. V gene TRBV7-2 combines with J gene TRBJ2-1; 10 nucleotides line up with TRBD2. J lost 7 bases, V lost 3 bases, and 12 bases had no gene match. Germline CDR1 reads SGHTA; CDR2 reads FQGNSA. The CDR3 loop spans 17 amino acids. The CDR3 spells CASSFLVAGGRSNEQFF. For the CDR3, the DNA is TGTGCCAGCAGCTTTCTTGTAGCGGGGGGCCGCTCAAATGAGCAGTTCTTC. The whole variable domain, filled in from reference TRBV7-2 and TRBJ2-1, reads GAGVSQSPSNKVTEKGKDVELRCDPISGHTALYWYRQSLGQGLEFLIYFQGNSAPDKSGLPSDRFSAERTGGSVSTLTIQRTQQEDSAVYLCASSFLVAGGRSNEQFFGPGTRLTVL.

The rearrangement links TRBV12-5 to TRBJ2-7, with a weak D call TRBD2 (5 bases). The length of the CDR3 is 14 residues. V was cut by 10 bases and J by 1 base, with 17 bases left in between. The germline V gene encodes CDR1 LGHNT and CDR2 FRNRAP. The CDR3 here is CATEARTGSYEQYF. The CDR3 DNA reads as TGTGCTACCGAGGCGCGGACTGGGTCCTACGAGCAGTACTTC. Looking up the rest from reference TRBV12-5 and TRBJ2-7 gives the full variable domain: DARVTQTPRHKVTEMGQEVTMRCQPILGHNTVFWYRQTMMQGLELLAYFRNRAPLDDSGMPKDRFSAEMPDATLATLKIQPSEPRDSAVYFCATEARTGSYEQYFGPGTRLTVT.

This clonotype was counted ten times or more. This chain uses TRBV29-1 with TRBJ2-5, with a weak D call TRBD2 (5 bases). The germline V gene has CDR1 SQVTM and CDR2 ANQGSEA. V was pared by 8 bases and J by 1 base, with 17 bases between. There are 14 residues in the CDR3. CDR3 sequence (DNA): TGCAGCACCGGAGGTCCGTCAAGCCAAGAGACCCAGTACTTC. Protein: CSTGGPSSQETQYF.

Many counts were recorded for this clonotype. The chain combines TRBV7-2 with TRBJ1-6; no reliable D call. V was clipped by 2 bases and J by 8 bases, with 13 bases between them. Germline CDR1 SGHTA, CDR2 FQGNSA. The CDR3 consists of 15 residues. CDR3 sequence (DNA): TGTGCCAGCAGCTTACTAGACGGACTTTATTCACCCCTCCACTTT. Translating it yields CASSLLDGLYSPLHF.

This clonotype was seen at least ten times. The chain couples TRBV4-3 to TRBJ2-2, with TRBD2 matching over 9 bases. Looked up from germline, CDR1 is LGHNA and CDR2 is YSLEER. The CDR3 spans 17 residues. The V and J ends lost 2 bases and 2 bases, in that order; junction bases with no gene match: 6. CDR3 region: CASSQNPGLANTGELFF. CDR3 coding DNA: TGCGCCAGCAGCCAAAATCCGGGACTAGCAAACACCGGGGAGCTGTTTTTT.

The J gene is TRBJ1-6, the V gene TRBV5-5, with TRBD1 identical over 9 bases. The CDR3 has 16 residues. J gave up 9 bases and V 3 bases, and 10 bases lay outside the gene matches. Germline-derived CDR1 and CDR2 are SGHKS and YYEKEE (reference sequence). DNA of the CDR3: TGTGCCAGCAGCTGGGGGACAGGGTTTATGGTTTCACCCCTCCACTTT. This translates into CASSWGTGFMVSPLHF.